The rows below give T cell receptor beta chains drawn from one sample of a study of control samples from healthy donors and cancer patients. This table comes from immunoSEQ multiplex PCR, and its TCRdb copy is limited to in-frame clones, with some not included. The sample contains around 93,000 clones, roughly 92% of which appear only once. Sequencing used blood. The receptor set was obtained from a human donor in good health. The donor label of this sample is uncertain. CDR3s include the opening cysteine and the closing phenylalanine or tryptophan. Each record gives: clone size, J gene, V gene, D gene, CDR3 protein, CDR3 DNA. The D gene is left open where the match is weak. Expanded clones get a size class; other rows say once, few or many, or leave the size out.

.,TRBJ1-3,TRBV7-2,.,CASSLGQPGNTIYF,TGTGCCAGCAGCTTAGGGCAGCCTGGAAACACCATATATTTT
.,TRBJ1-2,TRBV6-5,.,CASSSLDNSFYGYTF,TGTGCCAGCAGTTCACTCGACAACAGCTTCTATGGCTACACCTTC
.,TRBJ2-3,TRBV19,TRBD2,CASSIVPAGWTDTQYF,TGTGCCAGTAGTATAGTTCCAGCGGGGTGGACAGATACGCAGTATTTT
once,TRBJ1-1,TRBV24-1,.,CAAQGVNTEAFF,TGTGCCGCACAGGGAGTGAACACTGAAGCTTTCTTT
.,TRBJ2-2,TRBV15,.,CATSRDTGAVTGELFF,TGTGCCACCAGCAGAGATACGGGGGCGGTCACCGGGGAGCTGTTTTTT
.,TRBJ2-3,TRBV15,.,CATSRDVGAGDTQYF,TGTGCCACCAGCAGAGATGTGGGGGCAGGGGATACGCAGTATTTT
.,TRBJ2-1,TRBV19,.,CASSMNLGNEQFF,TGTGCCAGTAGTATGAATTTAGGGAATGAGCAGTTCTTC
.,TRBJ2-5,TRBV11-2,.,CASSLGPASETQYF,TGTGCCAGCAGCTTAGGCCCAGCGTCAGAGACCCAGTACTTC
.,TRBJ1-2,TRBV6-5,.,CASSYAGLNYGYTF,TGTGCCAGCAGTTACGCGGGACTCAACTATGGCTACACCTTC
few,TRBJ2-5,TRBV13,.,CASSLRREIQETQYF,TGTGCCAGCAGCTTAAGGAGAGAAATCCAAGAGACCCAGTACTTC
.,TRBJ1-1,TRBV4-1,TRBD1,CASSRDREAEAFF,TGCGCCAGCAGCCGAGACAGGGAAGCTGAAGCTTTCTTT
.,TRBJ2-3,TRBV19,.,CASSIGPYASTDTQYF,TGTGCCAGTAGTATAGGTCCCTACGCCAGCACAGATACGCAGTATTTT
.,TRBJ1-2,TRBV6-5,.,CASSYSSTGGYTF,TGTGCCAGCAGTTACTCGTCGACAGGTGGCTACACCTTC
.,TRBJ1-2,TRBV5-4,.,CASSPATALGYGYTF,TGTGCCAGCAGTCCAGCGACAGCTTTAGGCTATGGCTACACCTTC
.,TRBJ2-2,TRBV5-4,TRBD1,CASSLAGQGNTGELFF,TGTGCCAGCAGCTTGGCTGGACAGGGTAACACCGGGGAGCTGTTTTTT
.,TRBJ2-3,TRBV7-2,.,CASSPLNVLTTDTQYF,TGTGCCAGCAGCCCCCTAAATGTTTTAACGACAGATACGCAGTATTTT
.,TRBJ1-5,TRBV10-3,TRBD1,CATQKGRDRGQNQPQHF,TGTGCCACCCAAAAGGGTAGGGACAGGGGGCAAAATCAGCCCCAGCATTTT
.,TRBJ1-4,TRBV7-9,.,CASSIAGGPKREKLFF,TGTGCCAGCAGCATCGCCGGCGGGCCCAAGAGGGAAAAACTGTTTTTT
.,TRBJ2-7,TRBV5-1,TRBD2,CASSLAGRLSEQYF,TGCGCCAGCAGCTTAGCGGGGAGGCTCTCCGAGCAGTACTTC
.,TRBJ2-5,TRBV7-2,TRBD2,CASSLSASGGETQYF,TGTGCCAGCAGCTTAAGCGCTAGCGGGGGAGAGACCCAGTACTTC
.,TRBJ2-3,TRBV6-6,.,CASSLDMTTDTQYF,TGTGCCAGCAGTTTAGACATGACCACAGATACGCAGTATTTT
.,TRBJ1-1,TRBV18,.,CASSSSGPSIQPRNTEAFF,TGTGCCAGCTCTTCCTCAGGTCCCTCTATACAGCCTCGGAACACTGAAGCTTTCTTT
.,TRBJ2-1,TRBV7-9,.,CASSRLYAGEQFF,TGTGCCAGCAGCCGGCTTTATGCGGGGGAGCAGTTCTTC
.,TRBJ2-1,TRBV5-1,TRBD1,CASRPGTGDNNEQFF,TGCGCCAGCAGGCCAGGGACAGGGGATAATAATGAGCAGTTCTTC
.,TRBJ2-3,TRBV3-1/TRBV3-2,.,CASSQELVRVAGTDTQYF,TGTGCCAGCAGCCAAGAACTAGTTAGGGTGGCGGGCACAGATACGCAGTATTTT
.,TRBJ2-1,TRBV1,.,CTSSQEPRTSGGGEQFF,TGCACCAGCAGCCAAGAACCGCGGACTAGCGGGGGGGGTGAGCAGTTCTTC
.,TRBJ2-1,TRBV6-5,TRBD1,CASSSTGGRNEQFF,TGTGCCAGCAGTTCTACAGGGGGGAGGAATGAGCAGTTCTTC
once,TRBJ1-1,TRBV21-1,.,CASSKGKGRTEAFF,TGTGCCAGCAGCAAAGGGAAGGGTCGGACTGAAGCTTTCTTT
.,TRBJ2-1,TRBV9,TRBD2,CASSVGSGGAEEQFF,TGTGCCAGCAGCGTAGGGAGCGGGGGGGCGGAGGAGCAGTTCTTC
.,TRBJ2-1,TRBV6-2/TRBV6-3,.,CASSPVEMALNEQFF,TGTGCCAGCAGCCCGGTGGAAATGGCCCTCAATGAGCAGTTCTTC
.,TRBJ1-4,TRBV19,.,CASTPRDLREKGEKLFF,TGTGCCAGTACACCACGGGATTTGCGGGAGAAAGGTGAAAAACTGTTTTTT
.,TRBJ1-3,TRBV6-4,.,CASRLDSSGNTIYF,TGTGCCAGCAGACTAGACAGCTCTGGAAACACCATATATTTT
.,TRBJ2-1,TRBV30,.,CAWSEGGGQFF,TGTGCCTGGAGTGAGGGGGGAGGGCAGTTCTTC
.,TRBJ1-4,TRBV14,.,CASSQRLANEKLFF,TGTGCCAGCAGCCAAAGACTGGCTAATGAAAAACTGTTTTTT
.,TRBJ1-2,TRBV5-6,.,CASSLERETVYGYTF,TGTGCCAGCAGCTTGGAGAGAGAGACCGTCTATGGCTACACCTTC
.,TRBJ1-1,TRBV6-6,TRBD1,CASSKGTDGEAFF,TGTGCCAGCAGTAAAGGGACAGACGGAGAAGCTTTCTTT
.,TRBJ1-1,TRBV19,TRBD1,CASSTTGPEAFF,TGTGCCAGTAGTACGACAGGGCCAGAAGCTTTCTTT
.,TRBJ2-1,TRBV20-1,.,CSAKNYNEQFF,TGCAGTGCTAAAAATTACAATGAGCAGTTCTTC
.,TRBJ1-1,TRBV9,.,CASSVRGGPEAFF,TGTGCCAGCAGCGTCCGAGGTGGTCCTGAAGCTTTCTTT
.,TRBJ1-1,TRBV27,.,CASSLAGGWGRTEAFF,TGTGCCAGCAGTTTAGCGGGAGGTTGGGGGAGGACTGAAGCTTTCTTT
.,TRBJ2-3,TRBV19,TRBD1,CASSIRDRASTDTQYF,TGTGCCAGTAGTATCCGGGACAGGGCTAGCACAGATACGCAGTATTTT
.,TRBJ1-2,TRBV6-2/TRBV6-3,.,CASSSQNEKRDGYTF,TGTGCCAGCAGTTCCCAGAATGAGAAGCGGGATGGCTACACCTTC
.,TRBJ2-2,TRBV5-5,TRBD1,CASSPDRRNTGELFF,TGTGCCAGCAGCCCGGACAGGCGAAACACCGGGGAGCTGTTTTTT
.,TRBJ1-1,TRBV6-5,.,CASSPPRGLNTEAFF,TGTGCCAGCAGTCCCCCCCGAGGGTTGAACACTGAAGCTTTCTTT
.,TRBJ1-1,TRBV19,.,CASSRVLNTEAFF,TGTGCCAGTAGTAGGGTTTTGAACACTGAAGCTTTCTTT
.,TRBJ1-6,TRBV4-2,TRBD1,CASSPWMGQGGGIYSPLHF,TGTGCCAGCAGCCCGTGGATGGGACAGGGGGGGGGTATTTATTCACCCCTCCACTTT
few,TRBJ2-3,TRBV9,.,CASSLPAGDTQYF,TGTGCCAGCAGCCTACCCGCCGGAGATACGCAGTATTTT
.,TRBJ1-6,TRBV7-9,TRBD1,CASSMTGTGDSPLHF,TGTGCCAGCAGCATGACCGGGACAGGGGATTCACCCCTCCACTTT
.,TRBJ1-1,TRBV6-6,.,CASIRSGGISMNTEAFF,TGTGCCAGCATTCGAAGCGGCGGCATTAGTATGAACACTGAAGCTTTCTTT
.,TRBJ2-1,TRBV2,.,CASSTGTYNEQFF,TGTGCCAGCAGCACAGGGACCTACAATGAGCAGTTCTTC
.,TRBJ1-6,TRBV9,.,CASSEQDSYNSPLHF,TGTGCCAGCAGCGAACAGGACTCCTATAATTCACCCCTCCACTTT
.,TRBJ1-3,TRBV10-3,.,CAISGAGATSGNTIYF,TGTGCCATCAGTGGGGCAGGTGCGACCTCTGGAAACACCATATATTTT
few,TRBJ2-3,TRBV5-4,.,CASSYRDSTDTQYF,TGTGCCAGCAGCTACCGGGACTCCACAGATACGCAGTATTTT
.,TRBJ1-2,TRBV12-3/TRBV12-4,.,CASSLGRYGYTF,TGTGCCAGCAGTTTAGGGAGGTATGGCTACACCTTC
once,TRBJ1-6,TRBV5-1,.,CASSLGDSGNSPLHF,TGCGCCAGCAGCTTAGGGGACTCGGGTAATTCACCCCTCCACTTT
.,TRBJ1-5,TRBV7-9,.,CASSLAMESEPQHF,TGTGCCAGCAGCTTAGCGATGGAATCGGAGCCCCAGCATTTT
.,TRBJ2-3,TRBV5-1,TRBD1,CASKNAPGTGGDTQYF,TGCGCCAGCAAAAACGCGCCCGGGACAGGGGGCGATACGCAGTATTTT